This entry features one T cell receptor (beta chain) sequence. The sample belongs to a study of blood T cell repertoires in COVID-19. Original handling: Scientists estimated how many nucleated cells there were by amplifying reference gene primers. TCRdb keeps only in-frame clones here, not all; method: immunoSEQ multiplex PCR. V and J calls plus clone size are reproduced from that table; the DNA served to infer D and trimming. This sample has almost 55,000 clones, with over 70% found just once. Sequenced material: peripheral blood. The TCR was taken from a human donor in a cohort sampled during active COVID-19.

CDR3 nucleotides: TGCAGTGCTACCAGGGGGGCCGAGCAGTACTTC. It translates to CSATRGAEQYF. The genes are TRBV20-1 and TRBJ2-7; maybe TRBD1 (7 bases). The CDR3 length is 11 residues. With 4 bases removed from V and 6 bases from J, the gap between germline ends came to 10 bases. Germline assignment: CDR1 DFQATT and CDR2 SNEGSKA (reference sequence).